This T cell receptor beta chain was observed in a study of blood T cell repertoires in COVID-19. Study in general: COVID-19 samples from acute and convalescent phases originated in the United States, Italy and Spain. PBMCs, B-cell-depleted T cells, or T cells were the source of the cDNA or gDNA that made up the material.

Trimming took off 1 base at V and 12 bases at J, with 10 bases between the two ends. The germline V gene has CDR1 SEHNR and CDR2 FQNEAQ (reference sequence). This CDR3 is built from 12 residues. Per the authors' pipeline: Researchers report that nucleated cell counts were estimated from reference gene primer amplification. Assay: immunoSEQ multiplex PCR; the TCRdb copy retains only in-frame clones and omits some. Clone size and the V and J calls come from that table; the DNA yielded D and trimming. The data show hundreds of thousands of clones, roughly 85% seen once. The V call is TRBV7-9, the J call TRBJ2-1; D is uncertain. This TCR was recovered from a man aged 50 to 60 with active or convalescent COVID-19. Sequencing input: peripheral blood. The DNA for the CDR3 is TGTGCCAGCAGCTTAGACCTATACGGGCAGTTCTTC. It encodes CASSLDLYGQFF.